The 6 T cell receptor beta chains below were found in one sample sequenced in a study of lymphopenia after photon versus proton radiotherapy. Method: immunoSEQ multiplex PCR; TCRdb's copy keeps in-frame clones and lacks some. The sample carries 30,000 to 45,000 clones, about 90% recorded once. The specimen comprised peripheral blood, sampled from a patient treated with photon-based radiotherapy. These receptors all come from a man aged 60 to 69 with cholangiocarcinoma.

This clone was detected only once. This sequence joins TRBV28 and TRBJ2-7; unclear D gene. Trimming took off 6 bases at V and 3 bases at J, with 6 bases between the two ends. This CDR3 has 11 residues. Germline loops: CDR1 MDHEN, CDR2 SYDVKM. The CDR3 DNA reads as TGTGCCAGCAGCAACCACTACGAGCAGTACTTC. Amino acids: CASSNHYEQYF.

This clone was recorded once. The V and J genes are TRBV4-2 and TRBJ2-5; 9 nucleotides agree with TRBD1. Germline CDR1 reads LGHNA; CDR2 reads YNFKEQ. CDR3 size: 15 residues. V lost 5 bases, J lost 5 bases, and 9 bases stayed unmatched. Here the CDR3 DNA reads TGTGCCAGCAGCTCGGGACAGGGACCGTGGGAGACCCAGTACTTC. Translated, it gives CASSSGQGPWETQYF.

The chain carries TRBV5-4 and TRBJ2-7; perhaps TRBD1 as D (6 bases). The CDR3 loop spans 13 amino acids. Germline loops: CDR1 SGHNT, CDR2 YYREEE (reference sequence). The V end lost 0 bases, the J end lost 5 bases, and 9 bases lay between the germline ends. CDR3: CASSLVPGDEQYF. The CDR3 DNA sequence: TGTGCCAGCAGCTTGGTGCCAGGGGACGAGCAGTACTTC.

The rearrangement joins TRBV6-4 to TRBJ2-1; 12 bases fit TRBD2. Germline V gene sequence: CDR1 MRHNA, CDR2 SNTAGT. The CDR3 spans 14 residues. With V trimmed by 2 bases and J by 7 bases, 0 bases remained unmatched. CDR3 loop: CASSDGTSGNEQFF. CDR3 bases: TGTGCCAGCAGTGACGGGACTAGCGGGAATGAGCAGTTCTTC.

This chain links TRBV7-8 with TRBJ1-4; D remains unclear. Trimming stripped 5 bases from V and 4 bases from J, with 14 bases between. CDR3 size: 15 residues. Germline lookup yields CDR1 SGHVS and CDR2 FQNEAQ. The chain's CDR3 is CASSLLTGYNEKLFF. The CDR3, as DNA: TGTGCCAGCAGCCTACTAACGGGGTATAATGAAAAACTGTTTTTT.

V gene TRBV10-3 combines with J gene TRBJ1-5; 9 bases match TRBD1. This CDR3 is 15 amino acids long. V dropped 0 bases and J dropped 7; count of bases not matched to a gene: 4. The germline gives CDR1 ENHRY, CDR2 SYGVKD. DNA of the CDR3: TGTGCCATCAGTGAGTCACAGGGGGCTGGCCAGCCCCAGCATTTT. Protein sequence: CAISESQGAGQPQHF.